One sample yielded the 4 T cell receptor beta chains listed below, sequenced in a study of technical replicates of blood from a few donors. Repertoires were generated with immunoSEQ multiplex PCR, while TCRdb's copy carries only in-frame clones and drops some. The top ten clones hold roughly 4.8% of a sample with about 62,000 clones, around 87% of them seen once. Sequenced: PBMCs. These receptors all come from a human donor in good health. Some clones in this sample may be carry-over from other donors' samples.

This chain joins TRBV2 and TRBJ2-1; TRBD2 agrees at 9 bases. This CDR3 is 16 amino acids long. V shed 4 bases, J shed 6 bases, and the junction held 10 bases outside the gene matches. CDR1 is SNHLY and CDR2 is FYNNEI in the germline V gene. The CDR3 sequence is CASSGLGSGGPNEQFF. In DNA form, the CDR3 reads TGTGCCAGCAGTGGTCTAGGGAGCGGGGGGCCCAATGAGCAGTTCTTC.

The chain employs TRBV4-1 and TRBJ2-5; D unclear. Trimming shortened V by 2 bases and J by 5 bases, and 12 bases separated the two germline ends. Germline V gene sequence: CDR1 MGHRA, CDR2 YSYEKL. The CDR3 is made up of 14 amino acids. CDR3 sequence (DNA): TGCGCCAGCAGCCAATCATATCAGATGGAGACCCAGTACTTC. It specifies CASSQSYQMETQYF.

The rearrangement joins TRBV5-4 to TRBJ2-5; 8 bases map to TRBD2. The CDR3 contains 15 residues. CDR1 is SGHNT, CDR2 YYREEE, per germline (reference sequence). V shed 5 bases and J 4 bases; nucleotides not matched to a gene: 10. CDR3 region: CASRGGGRSGETQYF. The CDR3 nucleotides are TGTGCCAGCAGAGGAGGCGGGAGGAGCGGAGAGACCCAGTACTTC. Variable domain in full (rest from reference TRBV5-4 and TRBJ2-5): ETGVTQSPTHLIKTRGQQVTLRCSSQSGHNTVSWYQQALGQGPQFIFQYYREEENGRGNFPPRFSGLQFPNYSSELNVNALELDDSALYLCASRGGGRSGETQYFGPGTRLLVL.

The chain carries TRBV7-8 and TRBJ2-7, with a tentative D call TRBD1 (6 bases). The CDR3 spans 13 residues. In germline, CDR1 is SGHVS, CDR2 FQNEAQ. Trimming took 8 bases from V and 2 from J, leaving 13 bases between them. The CDR3 nucleotides read TGTGCCAGCTCAAACAGGGCGGCCTACGAGCAGTACTTC. Translation gives CASSNRAAYEQYF.